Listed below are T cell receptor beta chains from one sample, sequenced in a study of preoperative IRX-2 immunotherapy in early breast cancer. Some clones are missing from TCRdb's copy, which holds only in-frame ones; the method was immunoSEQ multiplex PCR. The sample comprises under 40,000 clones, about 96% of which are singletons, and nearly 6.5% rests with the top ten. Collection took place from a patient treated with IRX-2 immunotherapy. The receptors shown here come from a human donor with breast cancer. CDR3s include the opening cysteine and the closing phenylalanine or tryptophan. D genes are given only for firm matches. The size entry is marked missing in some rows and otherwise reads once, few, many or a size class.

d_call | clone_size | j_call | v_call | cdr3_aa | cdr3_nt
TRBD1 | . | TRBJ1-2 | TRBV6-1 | CASSQRTGSRYGYTF | TGTGCCAGCAGTCAGCGGACAGGGTCCAGATATGGCTACACCTTC
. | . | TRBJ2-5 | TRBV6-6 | CASSYGARQAGETQYF | TGTGCCAGCAGTTACGGCGCTAGACAGGCAGGGGAGACCCAGTACTTC
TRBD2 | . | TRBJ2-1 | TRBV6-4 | CASSGSGGPGNEQFF | TGTGCCAGCAGTGGATCGGGGGGGCCTGGGAATGAGCAGTTCTTC
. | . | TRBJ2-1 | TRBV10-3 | CAISESTSGEQFF | TGTGCCATCAGTGAGTCGACAAGTGGGGAGCAGTTCTTC
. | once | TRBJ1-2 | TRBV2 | CASSQGNYGYTF | TGTGCCAGCAGTCAGGGGAACTATGGCTACACCTTC
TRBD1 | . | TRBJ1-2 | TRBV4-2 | CASSQATRQGHYGYTF | TGTGCCAGCAGCCAAGCGACCCGACAGGGTCATTATGGCTACACCTTC
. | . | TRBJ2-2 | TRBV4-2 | CASSRGASLTGELFF | TGTGCCAGCAGCCGGGGGGCGAGCCTCACCGGGGAGCTGTTTTTT
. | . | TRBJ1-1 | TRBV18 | CASSPVRQNTEAFF | TGTGCCAGCTCACCTGTGAGACAGAACACTGAAGCTTTCTTT
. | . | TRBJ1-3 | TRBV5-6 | CASSARRGAYSGNTIYF | TGTGCCAGCAGCGCCCGGAGAGGGGCTTACTCTGGAAACACCATATATTTT
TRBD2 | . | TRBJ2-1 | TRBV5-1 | CASRRSPGLANTFSYNEQFF | TGCGCCAGCAGACGGTCACCGGGACTAGCGAACACCTTCTCCTACAATGAGCAGTTCTTC
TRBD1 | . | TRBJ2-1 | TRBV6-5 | CASSYGRRGQGNEQFF | TGTGCCAGCAGTTACGGTCGCAGGGGGCAAGGCAATGAGCAGTTCTTC
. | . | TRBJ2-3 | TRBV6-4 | CASSETGTTDTQYF | TGTGCCAGCAGTGAAACGGGGACCACAGATACGCAGTATTTT
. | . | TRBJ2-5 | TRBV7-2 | CASSFGGGGETQYF | TGTGCCAGCAGCTTTGGTGGTGGTGGGGAGACCCAGTACTTC
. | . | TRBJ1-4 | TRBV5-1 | CASSVSGEKLFF | TGCGCCAGCAGTGTGTCGGGGGAAAAACTGTTTTTT
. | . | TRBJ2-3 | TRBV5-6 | CASSLGIPDTQYF | TGTGCCAGCAGCTTAGGGATTCCAGATACGCAGTATTTT
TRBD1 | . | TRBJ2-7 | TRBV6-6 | CATAGTASYEQYF | TGTGCCACCGCTGGGACAGCATCCTACGAGCAGTACTTC
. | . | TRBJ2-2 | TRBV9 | CASRSGVNTGELFF | TGTGCCAGCAGAAGCGGAGTCAACACCGGGGAGCTGTTTTTT
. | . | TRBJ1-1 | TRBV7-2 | CASSLDPLLIGAFF | TGTGCCAGCAGCTTAGATCCTCTCCTGATAGGTGCTTTCTTT
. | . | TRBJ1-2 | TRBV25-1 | CASSEGQGLGYTF | TGTGCCAGCAGTGAAGGCCAGGGGCTCGGCTACACCTTC
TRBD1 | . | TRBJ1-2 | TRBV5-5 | CASSFYPGQGNYGYTF | TGTGCCAGCAGCTTTTACCCGGGACAGGGGAACTATGGCTACACCTTC
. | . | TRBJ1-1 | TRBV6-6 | CASSYSRHSNTEAFF | TGTGCCAGCAGTTACTCTCGACACTCGAACACTGAAGCTTTCTTT
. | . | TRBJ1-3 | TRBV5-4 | CASSLWGLGNTIYF | TGTGCCAGCAGCTTGTGGGGGCTCGGAAACACCATATATTTT
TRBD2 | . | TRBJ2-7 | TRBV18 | CASSWGLADSGEQYF | TGTGCCAGCTCATGGGGACTAGCGGACTCGGGGGAGCAGTACTTC
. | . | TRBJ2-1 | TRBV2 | CASNGFFGRDKNEQFF | TGTGCCAGCAACGGGTTTTTCGGGAGAGATAAAAATGAGCAGTTCTTC
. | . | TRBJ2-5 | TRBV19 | CASSIEGGSRQETQYF | TGTGCCAGTAGTATCGAGGGTGGTAGCCGACAAGAGACCCAGTACTTC
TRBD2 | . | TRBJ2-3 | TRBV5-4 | CASSLVPSGSDADTQYF | TGTGCCAGCAGCTTGGTCCCTAGCGGGAGTGATGCAGATACGCAGTATTTT
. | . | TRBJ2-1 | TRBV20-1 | CRPGGEQFF | TGCAGGCCCGGCGGGGAGCAGTTCTTC
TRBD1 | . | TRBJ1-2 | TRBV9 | CASSVGTGGGYGYTF | TGTGCCAGCAGCGTCGGGACAGGCGGAGGGTATGGCTACACCTTC
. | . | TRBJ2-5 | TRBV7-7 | CASSLGDGGDQYF | TGTGCTAGCAGCTTAGGGGATGGAGGGGACCAGTACTTC